The present T cell receptor (beta chain) was sequenced within a study of spatial heterogeneity in lung cancer. General study findings and limits: How many expanded intratumoral alpha and beta TCRs were present tracked the tumor mutation count, which was a count of nonsynonymous mutations.

Time point specified: sample taken at primary tumor resection. Germline V gene data show CDR1 as SNHLY and CDR2 as FYNNEI. V was clipped by 4 bases and J by 4 bases; unmatched bases: 5. CDR3 length: 15 amino acids. As regards this clonotype: Its antigen is undetermined. For a library built for alpha chains, this beta chain is a stray read; little rests on its size.

TCRdb independently ran MiXCR on the 5' RACE reads; one entry per CDR3 protein. The profile shows approximately 18,000 distinct CDR3 sequences, 9.5% to 10% of them singletons. Sequenced here: lung tumor tissue, sampled at surgery. The genes are TRBV2 and TRBJ2-7, with 12 bases aligning to TRBD1. This sequence was found in a female donor with early-stage non-small cell lung cancer. CDR3 loop: CASSVGTGGTYEQYF. The DNA for the CDR3 is TGTGCCAGCAGTGTAGGGACAGGGGGCACTTACGAGCAGTACTTC. The whole variable domain, filled in from reference TRBV2 and TRBJ2-7, reads EPEVTQTPSHQVTQMGQEVILRCVPISNHLYFYWYRQILGQKVEFLVSFYNNEISEKSEIFDDQFSVERPDGSNFTLKIRSTKLEDSAMYFCASSVGTGGTYEQYFGPGTRLTVT.